A selection of T cell receptor beta chains follows, all from one sample in a study of OX40 agonist ivuxolimab in advanced cancers. The data were produced by immunoSEQ multiplex PCR, yet TCRdb's version contains in-frame clones alone and is incomplete. Altogether 35,000 to 45,000 clones are present, 85% to 95% being singletons, with the ten largest covering 13% to 15%. The material sequenced was CD4+ or CD8+ T cells sorted from blood, taken in a trial of the OX40 agonist ivuxolimab. The receptors stem from an adult with an advanced solid tumor such as melanoma, head and neck, liver or kidney cancer. Both conserved end residues are part of each CDR3. The D gene is left open where the match is weak. Part of the rows lack a size; the others show once, few, many or a class for expanded clones.

j_call clone_size v_call d_call cdr3_aa cdr3_nt
TRBJ2-5 NA TRBV5-5 NA CASSSAGRTKETQYF TGTGCCAGCAGCTCAGCCGGACGGACTAAAGAGACCCAGTACTTC
TRBJ2-3 NA TRBV2 TRBD2 CARQRESSDTQYF TGTGCCAGACAGCGGGAGAGTTCTGATACGCAGTATTTT
TRBJ1-3 NA TRBV27 NA CASSLGGGSGNTIYF TGTGCCAGCAGTTTGGGGGGGGGTTCGGGAAACACCATATATTTT
TRBJ2-7 NA TRBV19 TRBD2 CASSDTSGDSYEQYF TGTGCCAGTAGTGACACTAGCGGGGACTCCTACGAGCAGTACTTC
TRBJ2-3 NA TRBV19 NA CASSIPSVATTDTQYF TGTGCCAGTAGTATTCCTTCGGTTGCAACCACAGATACGCAGTATTTT
TRBJ2-1 NA TRBV19 NA CASSTTPGPIDEQFF TGTGCCAGTAGCACAACCCCCGGACCTATCGATGAGCAGTTCTTC
TRBJ2-1 NA TRBV7-9 NA CASSPQGDNEQFF TGTGCCAGCAGCCCCCAGGGAGACAATGAGCAGTTCTTC
TRBJ2-7 once TRBV6-1 NA CAASYGTATYEQYF TGTGCCGCATCCTACGGGACGGCTACCTACGAGCAGTACTTC
TRBJ2-7 once TRBV28 TRBD2 CASSLLGLAGGSPYEQYF TGTGCCAGCAGTTTACTGGGGCTAGCGGGAGGGTCCCCCTACGAGCAGTACTTC
TRBJ2-1 NA TRBV7-6 NA CASSRGLLSYNEQFF TGTGCCAGCAGCCGCGGACTTCTCTCCTACAATGAGCAGTTCTTC
TRBJ2-5 NA TRBV19 TRBD1 CASSIARQGAWETQYF TGTGCCAGTAGTATCGCACGACAGGGGGCGTGGGAGACCCAGTACTTC
TRBJ2-7 NA TRBV6-1 TRBD1 CASSVMTGVVPEQYF TGTGCCAGCAGTGTAATGACAGGGGTGGTCCCCGAGCAGTACTTC
TRBJ2-3 NA TRBV4-3 NA CASSPTGDTQYF TGCGCCAGCAGCCCGACTGGGGATACGCAGTATTTT
TRBJ1-2 NA TRBV6-5 NA CASSVVSRRLDGYTF TGTGCCAGCAGTGTAGTTTCCAGGAGGCTCGATGGCTACACCTTC
TRBJ2-1 NA TRBV6-5 NA CASRPPQPSYNEQFF TGTGCCAGCAGGCCTCCCCAGCCTTCCTACAATGAGCAGTTCTTC
TRBJ2-1 NA TRBV7-9 NA CASSLGGEQFF TGTGCCAGCAGCTTAGGGGGTGAGCAGTTCTTC
TRBJ2-7 once TRBV7-2 TRBD2 CASSWGLAGGYEQYF TGTGCCAGCAGCTGGGGACTAGCGGGAGGCTACGAGCAGTACTTC
TRBJ1-1 NA TRBV30 NA CAWSVGGLNTEAFF TGTGCCTGGAGTGTCGGGGGTTTGAACACTGAAGCTTTCTTT
TRBJ2-4 NA TRBV10-2 TRBD1 CASSETTGAFGIQYF TGCGCCAGCAGTGAGACGACAGGGGCCTTCGGCATTCAGTACTTC
TRBJ2-1 NA TRBV6-6 NA CASSAPVANYNEQFF TGTGCCAGCAGTGCCCCCGTAGCAAACTACAATGAGCAGTTCTTC
TRBJ2-7 NA TRBV29-1 TRBD1 CSVTGTAASYEQYF TGCAGCGTCACCGGGACAGCGGCCTCCTACGAGCAGTACTTC
TRBJ2-7 NA TRBV5-1 TRBD1 CASSNIVKQGASGEQYF TGCGCCAGCAGCAATATCGTGAAGCAGGGGGCGTCTGGCGAGCAGTACTTC
TRBJ2-7 NA TRBV28 NA CASSSYGRGGEQYF TGTGCCAGCAGTTCCTACGGCAGGGGCGGCGAGCAGTACTTC
TRBJ2-7 once TRBV28 NA CASRAVSSYEQYF TGTGCCAGCAGGGCGGTGAGTTCCTACGAGCAGTACTTC
TRBJ2-7 once TRBV30 NA CAGGGNPHEQYF TGTGCTGGTGGAGGTAACCCACACGAGCAGTACTTC
TRBJ2-1 NA TRBV19 NA CASSIENRAAYNEQFF TGTGCCAGTAGTATAGAAAACAGGGCGGCCTACAATGAGCAGTTCTTC
TRBJ2-6 NA TRBV13 TRBD2 CASSLGLAGPSGANVLTF TGTGCCAGCAGCTTAGGACTAGCGGGCCCCTCTGGGGCCAACGTCCTGACTTTC
TRBJ2-1 NA TRBV2 TRBD2 CASSEGGLAGYNEQFF TGTGCCAGCAGTGAGGGAGGACTAGCGGGATACAATGAGCAGTTCTTC
TRBJ2-1 NA TRBV7-6 NA CASSLVGNEQFF TGTGCCAGCAGCTTAGTAGGGAATGAGCAGTTCTTC
TRBJ1-1 NA TRBV7-8 TRBD1 CASSLIGQGTNTEAFF TGTGCCAGCAGCTTAATCGGACAGGGGACGAACACTGAAGCTTTCTTT
TRBJ2-1 NA TRBV18 TRBD1 CASSPPDRAPYNEQFF TGTGCCAGCTCACCACCGGACAGGGCTCCCTACAATGAGCAGTTCTTC
TRBJ2-7 NA TRBV6-5 NA CASSSTGLTYEQYF TGTGCCAGCAGTTCCACCGGGTTGACCTACGAGCAGTACTTC
TRBJ2-1 NA TRBV11-3 NA CASRSSGEQFF TGTGCCAGCAGATCGAGCGGTGAGCAGTTCTTC
TRBJ2-6 NA TRBV2 NA CASSLTGAGANVLTF TGTGCCAGCAGTTTGACAGGTGCTGGGGCCAACGTCCTGACTTTC
TRBJ2-2 NA TRBV27 NA CASTVTGELFF TGTGCCAGCACCGTCACCGGGGAGCTGTTTTTT
TRBJ2-1 NA TRBV6-5 NA CASSHGSKVYNEQFF TGTGCCAGCAGCCACGGGAGCAAGGTCTACAATGAGCAGTTCTTC
TRBJ2-7 NA TRBV10-1 NA CASSASIGLSYEQYF TGCGCCAGCAGTGCCTCGATAGGTCTATCCTACGAGCAGTACTTC
TRBJ2-5 NA TRBV5-4 NA CASSLTGSRETQYF TGTGCCAGCAGCTTGACAGGGAGCCGGGAGACCCAGTACTTC
TRBJ1-5 NA TRBV28 NA CASSQTGVNQPQHF TGTGCCAGCAGCCAAACCGGGGTAAATCAGCCCCAGCATTTT
TRBJ2-1 NA TRBV19 TRBD2 CASSIDALADSYEQFF TGTGCCAGTAGTATAGATGCACTAGCGGACTCTTACGAGCAGTTCTTC
TRBJ2-1 NA TRBV6-5 NA CASSYSTTAREQFF TGTGCCAGCAGTTACTCGACAACCGCCAGGGAGCAGTTCTTC
TRBJ1-2 NA TRBV2 NA CASSEPGEDYGYTF TGTGCCAGCAGTGAACCAGGGGAGGACTATGGCTACACCTTC
TRBJ2-7 once TRBV27 TRBD1 CASSTRDSSSYEQYF TGTGCCAGCAGTACTAGGGACAGTTCTTCCTACGAGCAGTACTTC
TRBJ2-7 once TRBV7-9 NA CASSANRYEQYF TGTGCCAGCAGCGCGAACAGATACGAGCAGTACTTC
TRBJ2-7 NA TRBV21-1 NA CASSPRSGNEQYF TGTGCCAGCAGCCCGAGGAGTGGAAACGAGCAGTACTTC
TRBJ2-7 NA TRBV29-1 TRBD2 CSVPSTSGLPYEQYF TGCAGCGTACCTTCTACTAGCGGGCTTCCCTACGAGCAGTACTTC
TRBJ2-3 NA TRBV13 NA CASSSWTRTDTQYF TGTGCCAGCAGCTCCTGGACTCGCACAGATACGCAGTATTTT
TRBJ2-7 NA TRBV6-5 NA CASSYGASYEQYF TGTGCCAGCAGTTACGGGGCCTCCTACGAGCAGTACTTC
TRBJ2-7 NA TRBV2 NA CASSEISHEQYF TGTGCCAGCAGTGAAATAAGCCACGAGCAGTACTTC
TRBJ2-1 NA TRBV15 TRBD2 CATSRGGEGGEQFF TGTGCCACCAGCAGAGGCGGGGAGGGTGGTGAGCAGTTCTTC